This T cell receptor beta chain was recorded in a study of metastatic and nonmetastatic thyroid tumors (TCRdb year 2020). About the study as a whole: For patients with malignant and with benign thyroid disease, the researchers compared repertoires between peripheral blood samples and tumor or nodule tissue samples.

This clone was detected a few times. Its target antigen remains unknown. Per-nucleotide qualities are absent, and no much larger clonotype sits a single base away. The trim is 7 bases for V and 5 bases for J, with a gap of 15 bases between the germline ends. Looking up the germline V gene (reference sequence) yields CDR1 LNHDA and CDR2 SQIVND. The CDR3 numbers 13 residues from cysteine through phenylalanine. Only CDR3 DNA is held: 39 bases, read in frame from base 1. None of the patients had been given any treatment before thyroid surgery. Using T-cell receptor beta sequencing, the study looked back at clinical samples from patients collected from the early 2010s to the late 2010s. Preparation of the library involved PCR. Reads for this sample came from an Illumina HiSeq 4000. High-throughput sequencing was used to profile the CDR3 region of the TCR beta-chain in every patient. From the authors' description of their analysis: A classifier to discriminate distant-metastatic papillary thyroid cancer patients was built from CDR3 differences across clinicopathological groups. Repertoire diversity was assessed with the Shannon index, and tumor-blood repertoire similarity with the Morisita-Horn index. Through fastp at Q25 and MiXCR, TCRdb rebuilt clones from the public reads, retaining in-frame beta chains. The V and J calls were determined by TCRdb, not by the authors. The sample table contains approximately 15,000 clones; only one count was recorded for 3.5% to 4.5% of them. The ten biggest clones cover more than 20% of the sample.

General study outcomes and caveats: In both blood and tumor samples, malignant tumors were reported to have significantly higher TCR beta diversity than benign nodules.

This TCR was sampled from a female donor with papillary thyroid cancer or a benign thyroid nodule (not recorded which). Some clones in this sample may be carry-over from other donors' samples. The chain employs TRBV19 and TRBJ2-7, with TRBD1 tentatively as D gene (5 bases match). The sequenced material came from tumor tissue. The nucleotide sequence is TGTGCCAGTAAGGGCAGGGCGGCCCACGAGCAGTACTTC. It encodes CASKGRAAHEQYF.